Listed below are T cell receptor beta chains from one sample, sequenced in a study of cytomegalovirus exposure and HLA in healthy donors. Data came from immunoSEQ multiplex PCR; TCRdb stores just in-frame clones and leaves some out. The data show about 200,000 clones, with about 88% seen just once and approximately 0.31% held by the top ten. The source material was PBMCs. The receptor source for this set is a woman aged 25 to 45 in good health and CMV-seronegative. CDR3s include the opening cysteine and the closing phenylalanine or tryptophan. The order of the fields is J gene, clone size, D gene, V gene, CDR3 protein, CDR3 DNA. A D gene is named only where the DNA matches it firmly. Size is omitted from some rows. Given values are once, few, many or a class for expanded clones.

TRBJ2-3 | - | TRBD2 | TRBV28 | CASRSPAGGQVDTQYF | TGTGCCAGCAGGTCCCCAGCGGGGGGGCAGGTAGATACGCAGTATTTT
TRBJ1-2 | few | - | TRBV5-1 | CASSPPTDNYGYTF | TGCGCCAGCAGCCCGCCGACAGATAACTATGGCTACACCTTC
TRBJ2-4 | once | - | TRBV6-4 | CASSPNLAKNIQYF | TGTGCCAGCAGTCCAAACTTAGCCAAAAACATTCAGTACTTC
TRBJ1-5 | - | - | TRBV28 | CASSFPSREGILFNQPQHF | TGTGCCAGCAGTTTTCCATCGCGGGAAGGTATCCTTTTCAATCAGCCCCAGCATTTT
TRBJ2-1 | - | TRBD2 | TRBV5-1 | CASSLVGGGYNEQFF | TGCGCCAGCAGCTTGGTCGGCGGGGGGTACAATGAGCAGTTCTTC
TRBJ2-1 | - | TRBD2 | TRBV4-1 | CASSLFTVGLAGSTNEQFF | TGCGCCAGCAGTCTCTTCACCGTGGGACTAGCGGGTAGTACCAATGAGCAGTTCTTC
TRBJ2-3 | - | TRBD2 | TRBV6-5 | CASRTLAEGTDTQYF | TGTGCCAGCAGGACACTAGCGGAGGGCACAGATACGCAGTATTTT
TRBJ2-1 | - | TRBD2 | TRBV19 | CASSSGGTYNEQFF | TGTGCCAGTAGCTCGGGAGGGACCTACAATGAGCAGTTCTTC
TRBJ2-5 | - | - | TRBV7-5 | CARSLRPSGGPQETQYF | TGTGCCAGAAGCTTGCGCCCCAGCGGGGGGCCGCAAGAGACCCAGTACTTC
TRBJ1-1 | - | TRBD1 | TRBV18 | CASSAGQGDNTEAFF | TGTGCCAGCTCAGCGGGACAGGGGGATAACACTGAAGCTTTCTTT
TRBJ2-5 | - | TRBD2 | TRBV6-5 | CASSPSLAEETQYF | TGTGCCAGCAGTCCATCACTAGCGGAAGAGACCCAGTACTTC
TRBJ2-3 | - | TRBD1 | TRBV9 | CASSQGTGGPDTQYF | TGTGCCAGCAGCCAAGGGACAGGGGGCCCAGATACGCAGTATTTT
TRBJ1-2 | - | TRBD1 | TRBV6-1 | CASLRDRGRDGYTF | TGTGCCAGCCTACGAGACAGGGGTCGAGATGGCTACACCTTC
TRBJ2-1 | few | TRBD2 | TRBV30 | CASSPTSGGANEQFF | TGTGCCTCCTCCCCGACTAGCGGGGGGGCAAATGAGCAGTTCTTC
TRBJ2-1 | once | - | TRBV5-5 | CASSLESTYNEQFF | TGTGCCAGCAGCTTGGAATCGACTTACAATGAGCAGTTCTTC
TRBJ2-7 | - | - | TRBV12-2 | CASRLVPRVREQYF | TGTGCAAGTCGCTTAGTCCCCAGGGTGAGGGAGCAGTACTTC